The T cell receptor (beta chain) described here comes from a study of response to subunit inactivated influenza vaccine. From the RT-PCR reads, TCRdb called clonotypes with MiXCR, one entry per CDR3 protein. The sample includes 500,000 to 600,000 distinct CDR3 sequences, 12% of them seen just once. Germline CDR1 SGHNT, CDR2 YENEEA. The J segment lost 6 bases and the V segment lost 5 bases, leaving 5 bases of the junction unmatched. The CDR3 loop spans 14 amino acids. A note on this clonotype: Its antigen is unknown.

Study conclusions and caveats: Every seasonal influenza vaccination brings in few new T cells, the authors suggested.

This chain uses TRBV11-3 with TRBJ2-1, with TRBD1 matching over 9 bases. The TCR sequence derives from a man in his fifties or sixties who received an inactivated influenza vaccine. This specimen consisted of PBMCs from blood, obtained on the day of vaccination. The CDR3 loop reads CASSRGQGGNEQFF. The CDR3 nucleotides are TGTGCCAGCAGCCGGGGACAGGGTGGCAATGAGCAGTTCTTC.